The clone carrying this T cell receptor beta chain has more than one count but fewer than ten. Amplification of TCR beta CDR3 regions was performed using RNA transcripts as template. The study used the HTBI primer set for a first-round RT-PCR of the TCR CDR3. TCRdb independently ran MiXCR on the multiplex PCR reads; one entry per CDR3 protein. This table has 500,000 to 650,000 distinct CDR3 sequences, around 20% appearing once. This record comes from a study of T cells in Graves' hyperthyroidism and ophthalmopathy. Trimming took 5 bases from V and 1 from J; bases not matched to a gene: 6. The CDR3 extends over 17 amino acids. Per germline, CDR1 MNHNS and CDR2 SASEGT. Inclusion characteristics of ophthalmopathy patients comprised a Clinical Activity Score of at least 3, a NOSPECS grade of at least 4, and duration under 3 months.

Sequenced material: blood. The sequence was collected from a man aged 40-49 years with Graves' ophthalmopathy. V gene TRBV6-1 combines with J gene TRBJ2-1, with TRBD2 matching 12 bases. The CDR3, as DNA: TGTGCCAGCAGTTTGACTAGCGGGAGTGGGTCCTACAATGAGCAGTTCTTC. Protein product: CASSLTSGSGSYNEQFF.